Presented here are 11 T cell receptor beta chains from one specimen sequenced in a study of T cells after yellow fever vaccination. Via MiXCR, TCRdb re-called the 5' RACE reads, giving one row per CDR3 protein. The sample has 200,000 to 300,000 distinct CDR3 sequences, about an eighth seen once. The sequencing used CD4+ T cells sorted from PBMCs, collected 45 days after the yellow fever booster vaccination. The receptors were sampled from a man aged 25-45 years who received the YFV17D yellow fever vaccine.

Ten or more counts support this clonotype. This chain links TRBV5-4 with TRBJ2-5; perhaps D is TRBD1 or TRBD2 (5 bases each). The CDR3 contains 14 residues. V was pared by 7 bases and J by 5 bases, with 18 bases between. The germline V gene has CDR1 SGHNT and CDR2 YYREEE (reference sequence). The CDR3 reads CASSQTGTGETQYF. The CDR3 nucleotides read TGTGCCAGCTCCCAGACTGGGACGGGGGAGACCCAGTACTTC.

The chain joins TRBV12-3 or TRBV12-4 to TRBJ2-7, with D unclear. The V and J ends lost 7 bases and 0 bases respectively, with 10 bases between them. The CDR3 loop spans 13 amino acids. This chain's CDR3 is CASNGKSSYEQYF. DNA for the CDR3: TGTGCCAGCAACGGCAAGAGCTCCTACGAGCAGTACTTC.

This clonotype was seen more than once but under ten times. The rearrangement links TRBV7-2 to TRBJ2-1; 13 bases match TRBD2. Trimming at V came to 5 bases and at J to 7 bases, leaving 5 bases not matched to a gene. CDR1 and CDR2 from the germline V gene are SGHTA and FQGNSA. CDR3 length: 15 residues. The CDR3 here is CASSLGLAGQNEQFF. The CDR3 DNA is TGTGCCAGCAGCCTGGGACTAGCGGGGCAAAATGAGCAGTTCTTC.

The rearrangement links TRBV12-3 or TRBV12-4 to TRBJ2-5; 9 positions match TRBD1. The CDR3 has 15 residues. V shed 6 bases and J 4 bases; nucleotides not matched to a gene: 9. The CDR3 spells CASSPSGTGSETQYF. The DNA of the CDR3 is TGTGCCAGCAGCCCTTCCGGGACAGGGTCAGAGACCCAGTACTTC.

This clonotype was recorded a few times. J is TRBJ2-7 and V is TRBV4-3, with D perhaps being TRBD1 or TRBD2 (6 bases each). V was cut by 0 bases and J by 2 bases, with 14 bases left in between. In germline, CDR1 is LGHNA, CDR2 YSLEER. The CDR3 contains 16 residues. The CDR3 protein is CASSQDPDRRAYEQYF. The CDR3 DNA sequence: TGCGCCAGCAGCCAAGATCCCGACAGGAGGGCCTACGAGCAGTACTTC.

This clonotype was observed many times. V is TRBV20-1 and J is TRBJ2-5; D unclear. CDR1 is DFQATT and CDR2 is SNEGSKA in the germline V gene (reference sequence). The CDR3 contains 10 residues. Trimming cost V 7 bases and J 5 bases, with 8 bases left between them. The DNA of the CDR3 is TGCAGTGTTGGGGTGGAGACCCAGTACTTC. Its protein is CSVGVETQYF.

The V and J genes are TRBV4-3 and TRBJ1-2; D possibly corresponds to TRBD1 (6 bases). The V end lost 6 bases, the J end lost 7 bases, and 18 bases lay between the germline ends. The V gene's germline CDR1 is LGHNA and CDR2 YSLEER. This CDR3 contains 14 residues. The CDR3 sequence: CASRRGGPLSGYTF. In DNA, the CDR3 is TGCGCCAGCAGGAGAGGGGGGCCGTTGAGTGGCTACACCTTC.

The CDR3 sequence: CASSSRPLGFSGANVLTF. DNA of the CDR3: TGTGCCAGCAGCTCTAGGCCCCTCGGCTTCTCTGGGGCCAACGTCCTGACTTTC. The chain carries TRBV5-6 and TRBJ2-6, with D unresolved. V was clipped by 3 bases and J by 0 bases, with 16 bases between them. This CDR3 comprises 18 residues. From germline, CDR1 is SGHDT and CDR2 YYEEEE. Looking up the rest from reference TRBV5-6 and TRBJ2-6 gives the full variable domain: DAGVTQSPTHLIKTRGQQVTLRCSPKSGHDTVSWYQQALGQGPQFIFQYYEEEERQRGNFPDRFSGHQFPNYSSELNVNALLLGDSALYLCASSSRPLGFSGANVLTFGAGSRLTVL.

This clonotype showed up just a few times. CDR3 protein: CASSESRATSTDTQYF. CDR3 bases: TGCGCCAGCAGTGAATCGCGGGCAACTAGCACAGATACGCAGTATTTT. The chain carries TRBV10-1 and TRBJ2-3; TRBD2 is a possible D gene (5 bases). V lost 3 bases and J 0 bases, leaving 13 bases between the germline ends. CDR1 and CDR2 from the germline V gene are WNHNN and SYGVQD (reference sequence). The CDR3 contains 16 residues.

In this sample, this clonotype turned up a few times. This CDR3 is CASSPRRSGREQYF. DNA of the CDR3: TGTGCCAGCAGCCCTCGCCGGAGCGGGCGAGAGCAGTACTTC. The J gene is TRBJ2-7, the V gene TRBV13; tentative D call: TRBD2 (6 bases). The CDR3 consists of 14 residues. V was shortened by 5 bases and J by 7 bases, with 18 bases between the two germline ends. Germline V CDR1 and CDR2: PRHDT, FYEKMQ (reference sequence).

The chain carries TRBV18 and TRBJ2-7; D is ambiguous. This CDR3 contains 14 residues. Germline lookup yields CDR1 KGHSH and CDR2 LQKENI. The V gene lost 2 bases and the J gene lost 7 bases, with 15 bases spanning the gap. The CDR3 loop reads CASSPGLSNQEQYF. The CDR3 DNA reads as TGTGCCAGCTCACCAGGGTTATCTAATCAGGAGCAGTACTTC.